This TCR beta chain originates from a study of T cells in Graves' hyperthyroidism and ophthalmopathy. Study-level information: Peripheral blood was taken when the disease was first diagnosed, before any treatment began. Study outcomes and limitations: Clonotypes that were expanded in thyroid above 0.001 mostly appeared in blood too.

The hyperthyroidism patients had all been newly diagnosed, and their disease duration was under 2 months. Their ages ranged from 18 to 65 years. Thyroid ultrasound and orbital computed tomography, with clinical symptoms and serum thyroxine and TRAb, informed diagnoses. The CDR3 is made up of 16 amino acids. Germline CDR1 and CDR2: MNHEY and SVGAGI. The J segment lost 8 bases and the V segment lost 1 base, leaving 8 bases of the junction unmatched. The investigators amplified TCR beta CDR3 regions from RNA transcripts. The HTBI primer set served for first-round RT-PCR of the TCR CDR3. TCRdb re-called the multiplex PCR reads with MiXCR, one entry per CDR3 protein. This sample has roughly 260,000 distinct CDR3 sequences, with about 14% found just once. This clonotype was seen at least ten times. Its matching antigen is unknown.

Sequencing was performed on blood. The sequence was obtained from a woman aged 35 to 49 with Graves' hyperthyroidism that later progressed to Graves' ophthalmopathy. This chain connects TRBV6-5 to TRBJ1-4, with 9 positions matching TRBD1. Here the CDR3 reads CASSYLGTGSGEKLFF. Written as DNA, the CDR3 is TGTGCCAGCAGTTACTTGGGGACAGGGTCAGGCGAAAAACTGTTTTTT.